This TCR beta chain was captured in a study of radiotherapy plus CTLA-4 blockade in lung cancer. On the study more broadly: Of the patients, 18% showed objective responses and 31% attained disease control. Findings and caveats of the study: It was early blood T cell clone dynamics, with interferon-beta, that reportedly best predicted response. Blood saw expansion of tumor-derived TCR clones after radiotherapy plus ipilimumab.

Alongside CTLA-4 blockade with ipilimumab, patients with chemo-refractory metastatic non-small-cell lung cancer received focal radiation. As to this clone: Its matching antigen is unknown.

Sequencing used immunoSEQ multiplex PCR; TCRdb keeps in-frame clones, though not all of them. The table has around 72,000 clones, roughly 75% seen once. This clonotype was obtained from a human donor with non-small cell lung cancer who had a complete response to radiotherapy plus ipilimumab. Sequencing used peripheral blood, obtained from a patient treated with radiotherapy plus ipilimumab.

In DNA form, the CDR3 reads TGTGCCAGCAGTGAATATACCCTGATGGCCTCGGATACGCAGTATTTT. Translated: CASSEYTLMASDTQYF. V usage is TRBV25-1 and J usage is TRBJ2-3; D is unclear. This CDR3 has 16 residues. V lost 0 bases, J lost 6 bases, and 16 bases lay in between. The germline CDR1 and CDR2 sequences are MGHDK and SYGVNS.